This T cell receptor beta chain was observed in a study of metastatic and nonmetastatic thyroid tumors (TCRdb year 2020). About the full investigation: For patients with malignant and with benign thyroid disease, the researchers compared repertoires between peripheral blood samples and tumor or nodule tissue samples.

This clone was seen a handful of times. Which antigen it targets is not known. There are no base qualities to consult, and no much larger clone falls within one base. Libraries were made using PCR. TCRdb names Illumina HiSeq 4000 as the instrument used. High-throughput sequencing was used to profile the CDR3 region of the TCR beta-chain in every patient. On the authors' methods: Drawing on CDR3 differences between clinicopathological groups, the researchers built a classifier meant to tell apart patients with distant-metastatic papillary thyroid cancer. The Shannon index was used to measure repertoire diversity, and the Morisita-Horn index was used to measure how similar tumor and blood repertoires were. TCRdb handled the public reads itself, with Q25 trimming in fastp and clone calling in MiXCR, and kept productive beta chains. The V and J calls here are based on TCRdb, not the publication. In all, the sample holds around 30,000 clones, and roughly a fifth of those were seen once. About 7.8% of the sample belongs to the ten largest clones.

None of the patients had been given any treatment before thyroid surgery. Patient clinical samples collected from the early 2010s to the late 2010s were retrospectively analysed using T-cell receptor beta sequencing. General findings and caveats noted by the study authors: TCR beta diversity was reported as significantly higher in malignant tumors than in benign nodules, in both blood and tumor samples.

V lost 6 bases and J lost 2 bases; the stretch between them is 4 bases long. Sequences MNHNS (CDR1) and SASEGT (CDR2) are obtained from the germline V gene. From its cysteine to its phenylalanine, the CDR3 spans 12 amino acids. CDR3 DNA is the only sequence kept; it has 36 bases, read in frame from the first base. The TCR originated in a female donor with papillary thyroid cancer or a benign thyroid nodule (not recorded which). Some clones in this sample may be carry-over from other donors' samples. Sequenced: blood. The chain links TRBV6-1 with TRBJ2-2; the D gene identity is not certain. In nucleotides, the sequence is TGTGCCAGCAGGATTAACACCGGGGAGCTGTTTTTT. This sequence encodes CASRINTGELFF.